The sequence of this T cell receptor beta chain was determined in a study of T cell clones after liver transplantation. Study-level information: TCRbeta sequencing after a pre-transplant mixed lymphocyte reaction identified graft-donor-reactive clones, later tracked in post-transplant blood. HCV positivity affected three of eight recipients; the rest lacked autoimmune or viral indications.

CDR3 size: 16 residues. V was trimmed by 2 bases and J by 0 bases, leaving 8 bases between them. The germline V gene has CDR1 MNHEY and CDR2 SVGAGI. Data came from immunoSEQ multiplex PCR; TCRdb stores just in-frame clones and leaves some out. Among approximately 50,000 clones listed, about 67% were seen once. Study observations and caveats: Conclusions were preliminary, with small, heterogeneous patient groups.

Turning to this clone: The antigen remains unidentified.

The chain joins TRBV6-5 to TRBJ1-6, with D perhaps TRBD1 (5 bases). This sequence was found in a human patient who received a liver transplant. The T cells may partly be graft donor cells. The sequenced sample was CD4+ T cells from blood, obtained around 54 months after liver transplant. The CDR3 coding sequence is TGTGCCAGCAGTTACGGAGGGGTCTCCTATAATTCACCCCTCCACTTT. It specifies CASSYGGVSYNSPLHF.